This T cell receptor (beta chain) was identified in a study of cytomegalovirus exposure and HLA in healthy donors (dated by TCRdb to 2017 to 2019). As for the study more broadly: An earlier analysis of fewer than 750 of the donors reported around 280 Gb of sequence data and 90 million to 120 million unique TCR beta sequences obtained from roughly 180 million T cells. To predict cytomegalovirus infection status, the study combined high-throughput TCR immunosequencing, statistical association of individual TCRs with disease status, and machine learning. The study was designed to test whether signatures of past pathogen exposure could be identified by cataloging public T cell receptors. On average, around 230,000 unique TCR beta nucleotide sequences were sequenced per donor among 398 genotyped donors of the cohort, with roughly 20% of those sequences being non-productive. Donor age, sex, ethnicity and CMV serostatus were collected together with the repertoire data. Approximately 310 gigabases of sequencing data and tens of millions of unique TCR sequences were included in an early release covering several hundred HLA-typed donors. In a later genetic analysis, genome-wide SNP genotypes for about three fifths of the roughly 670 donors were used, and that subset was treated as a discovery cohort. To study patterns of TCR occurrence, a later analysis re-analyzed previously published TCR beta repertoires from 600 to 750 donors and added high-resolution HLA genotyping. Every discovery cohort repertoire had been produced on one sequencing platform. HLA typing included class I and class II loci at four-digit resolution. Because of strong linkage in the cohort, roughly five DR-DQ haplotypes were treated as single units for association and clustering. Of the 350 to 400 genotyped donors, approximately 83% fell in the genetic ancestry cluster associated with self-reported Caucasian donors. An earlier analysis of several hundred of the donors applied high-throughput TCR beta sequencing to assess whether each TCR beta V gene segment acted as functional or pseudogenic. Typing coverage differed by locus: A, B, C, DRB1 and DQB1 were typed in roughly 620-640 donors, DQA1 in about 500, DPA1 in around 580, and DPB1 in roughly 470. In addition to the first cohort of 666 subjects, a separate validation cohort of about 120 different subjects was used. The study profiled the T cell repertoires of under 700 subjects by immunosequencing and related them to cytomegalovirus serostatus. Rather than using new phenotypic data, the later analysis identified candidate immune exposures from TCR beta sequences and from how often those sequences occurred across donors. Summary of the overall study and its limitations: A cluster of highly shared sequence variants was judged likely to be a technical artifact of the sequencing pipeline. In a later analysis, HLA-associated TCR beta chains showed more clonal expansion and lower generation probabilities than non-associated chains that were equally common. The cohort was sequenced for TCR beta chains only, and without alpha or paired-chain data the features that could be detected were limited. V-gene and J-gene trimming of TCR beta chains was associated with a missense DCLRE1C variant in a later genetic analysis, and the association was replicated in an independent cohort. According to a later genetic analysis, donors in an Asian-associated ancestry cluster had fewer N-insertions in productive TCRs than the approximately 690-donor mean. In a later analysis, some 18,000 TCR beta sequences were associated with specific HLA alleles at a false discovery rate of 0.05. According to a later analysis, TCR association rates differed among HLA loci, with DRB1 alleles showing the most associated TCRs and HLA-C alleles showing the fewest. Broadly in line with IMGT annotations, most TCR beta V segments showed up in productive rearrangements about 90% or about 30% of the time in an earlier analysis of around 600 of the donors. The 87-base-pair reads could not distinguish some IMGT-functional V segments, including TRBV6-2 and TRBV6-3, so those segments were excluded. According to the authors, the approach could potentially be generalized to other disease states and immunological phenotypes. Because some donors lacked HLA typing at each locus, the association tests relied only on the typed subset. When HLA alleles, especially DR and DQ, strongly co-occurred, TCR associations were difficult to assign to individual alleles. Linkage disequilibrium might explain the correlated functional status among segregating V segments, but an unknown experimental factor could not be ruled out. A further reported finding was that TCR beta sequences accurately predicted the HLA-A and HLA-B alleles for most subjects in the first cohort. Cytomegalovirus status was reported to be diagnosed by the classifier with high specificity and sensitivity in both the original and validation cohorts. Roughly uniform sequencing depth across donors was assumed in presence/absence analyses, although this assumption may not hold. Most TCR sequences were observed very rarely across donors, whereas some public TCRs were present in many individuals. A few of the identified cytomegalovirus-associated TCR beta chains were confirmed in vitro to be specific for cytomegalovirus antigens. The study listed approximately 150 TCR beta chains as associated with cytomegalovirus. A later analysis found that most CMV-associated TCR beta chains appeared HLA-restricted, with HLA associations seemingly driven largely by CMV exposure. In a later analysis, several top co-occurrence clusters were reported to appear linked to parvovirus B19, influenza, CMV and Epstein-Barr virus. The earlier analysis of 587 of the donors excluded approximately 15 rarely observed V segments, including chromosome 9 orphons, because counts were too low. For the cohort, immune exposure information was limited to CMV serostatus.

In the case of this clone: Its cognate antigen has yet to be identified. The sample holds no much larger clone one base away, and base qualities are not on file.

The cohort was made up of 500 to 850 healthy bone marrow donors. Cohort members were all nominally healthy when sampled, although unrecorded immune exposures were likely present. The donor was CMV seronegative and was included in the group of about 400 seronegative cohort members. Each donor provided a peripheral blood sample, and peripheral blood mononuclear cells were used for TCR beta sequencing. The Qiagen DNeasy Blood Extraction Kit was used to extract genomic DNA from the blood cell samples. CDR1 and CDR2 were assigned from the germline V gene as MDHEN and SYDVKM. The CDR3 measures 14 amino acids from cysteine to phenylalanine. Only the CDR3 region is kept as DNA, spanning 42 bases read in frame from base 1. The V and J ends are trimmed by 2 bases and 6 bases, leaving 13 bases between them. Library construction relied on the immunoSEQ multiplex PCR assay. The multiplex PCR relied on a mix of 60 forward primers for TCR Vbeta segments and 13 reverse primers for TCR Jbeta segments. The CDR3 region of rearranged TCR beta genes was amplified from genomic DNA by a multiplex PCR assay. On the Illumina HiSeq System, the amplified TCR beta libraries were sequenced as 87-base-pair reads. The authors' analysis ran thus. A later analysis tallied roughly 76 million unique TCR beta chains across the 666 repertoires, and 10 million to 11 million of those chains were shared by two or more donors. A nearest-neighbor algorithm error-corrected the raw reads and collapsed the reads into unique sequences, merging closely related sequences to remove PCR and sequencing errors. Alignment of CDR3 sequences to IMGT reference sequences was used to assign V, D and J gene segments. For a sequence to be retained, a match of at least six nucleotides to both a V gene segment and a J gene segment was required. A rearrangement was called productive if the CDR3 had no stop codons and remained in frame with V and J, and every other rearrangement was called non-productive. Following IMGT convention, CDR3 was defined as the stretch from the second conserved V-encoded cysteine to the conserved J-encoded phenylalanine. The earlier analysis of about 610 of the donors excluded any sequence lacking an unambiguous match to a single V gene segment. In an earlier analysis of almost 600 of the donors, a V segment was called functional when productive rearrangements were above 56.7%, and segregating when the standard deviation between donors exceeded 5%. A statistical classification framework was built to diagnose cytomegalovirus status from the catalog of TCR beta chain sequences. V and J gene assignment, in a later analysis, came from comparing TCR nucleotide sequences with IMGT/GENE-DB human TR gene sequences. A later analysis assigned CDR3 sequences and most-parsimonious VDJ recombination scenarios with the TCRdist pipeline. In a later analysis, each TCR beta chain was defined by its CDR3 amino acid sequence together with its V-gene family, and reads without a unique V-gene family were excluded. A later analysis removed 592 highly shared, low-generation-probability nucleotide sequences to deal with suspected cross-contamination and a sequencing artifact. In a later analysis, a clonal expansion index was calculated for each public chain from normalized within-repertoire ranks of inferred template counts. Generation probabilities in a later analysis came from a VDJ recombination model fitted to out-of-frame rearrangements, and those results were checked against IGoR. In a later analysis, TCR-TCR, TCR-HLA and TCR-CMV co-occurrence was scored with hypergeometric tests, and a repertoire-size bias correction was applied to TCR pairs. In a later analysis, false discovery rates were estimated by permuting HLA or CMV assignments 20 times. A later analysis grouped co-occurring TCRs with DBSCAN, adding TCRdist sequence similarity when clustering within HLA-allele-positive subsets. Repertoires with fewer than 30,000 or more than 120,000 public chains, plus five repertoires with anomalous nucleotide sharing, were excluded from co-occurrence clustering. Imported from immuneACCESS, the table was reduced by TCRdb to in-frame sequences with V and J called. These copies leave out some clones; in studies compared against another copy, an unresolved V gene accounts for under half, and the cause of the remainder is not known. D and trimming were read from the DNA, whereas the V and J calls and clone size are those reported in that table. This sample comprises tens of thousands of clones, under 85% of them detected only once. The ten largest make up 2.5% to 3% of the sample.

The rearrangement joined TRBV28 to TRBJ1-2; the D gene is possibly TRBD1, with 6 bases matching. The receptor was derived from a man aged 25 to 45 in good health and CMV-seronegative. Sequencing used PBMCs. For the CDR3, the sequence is CASSLKRGGDGYTF. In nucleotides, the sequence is TGTGCCAGCAGTTTAAAGCGGGGGGGCGATGGCTACACCTTC.